Following are 20 T cell receptor beta chains from one sample sequenced in a study of radiotherapy plus CTLA-4 blockade in lung cancer. Only in-frame clones appear in the TCRdb table, and some are missing; sequencing was by immunoSEQ multiplex PCR. The table includes 85,000 to 90,000 clones, around 90% detected once. The sequencing here drew on peripheral blood, taken from a patient treated with radiotherapy plus ipilimumab. All receptors come from a human donor with non-small cell lung cancer that progressed on radiotherapy plus ipilimumab.

The J gene is TRBJ1-5, the V gene TRBV6-1; D gene uncertain. This CDR3 is 14 amino acids long. V lost 4 bases to trimming and J lost 0 bases, with 7 bases between them. From germline, CDR1 is MNHNS and CDR2 SASEGT. For the CDR3, the DNA is TGTGCCAGCAGTGGAGGGTATAGCAATCAGCCCCAGCATTTT. Amino acids: CASSGGYSNQPQHF.

The rearrangement links TRBV25-1 to TRBJ1-1; a weak D match, TRBD1 (6 bases). CDR3 size: 14 residues. Germline CDR1 reads MGHDK; CDR2 reads SYGVNS. Trimming left V 1 base short and J 5 bases short, with 11 bases between. The chain's CDR3 is CASSESGDWTEAFF. Written as DNA, the CDR3 is TGTGCCAGCAGTGAATCAGGGGATTGGACTGAAGCTTTCTTT.

The gene calls are TRBV7-8 and TRBJ1-2; D gene uncertain. CDR1 is SGHVS and CDR2 is FQNEAQ in the germline V gene. V lost 5 bases, J lost 3 bases, and 10 bases lay in between. The length of the CDR3 is 13 residues. The CDR3 sequence: CASSPREDYGYTF. The CDR3 DNA sequence: TGTGCCAGCAGCCCAAGAGAAGACTATGGCTACACCTTC.

The chain is built from TRBV19 and TRBJ2-7; 11 bases fit TRBD1. CDR3 length: 15 amino acids. Unmatched junction bases numbered 8, after V lost 2 bases and J lost 8 bases. Germline CDR1 LNHDA, CDR2 SQIVND (reference sequence). As DNA, the CDR3 is TGTGCCAGTAGTATACAGCCGGGACAGGGGGTCAAGCAGTACTTC. Residues: CASSIQPGQGVKQYF.

This rearrangement joins TRBV18 to TRBJ2-7; D is uncertain. The CDR3 consists of 13 residues. The V gene's germline CDR1 is KGHSH and CDR2 LQKENI. V lost 2 bases and J lost 4, with 9 bases in between. CDR3 residues: CASSPYPQYEQYF. As DNA, the CDR3 is TGTGCCAGCTCACCATATCCCCAATACGAGCAGTACTTC.

The chain couples TRBV4-1 to TRBJ1-3, with D possibly being TRBD1 (5 bases). Trimming removed 3 bases from V and 4 bases from J, with 7 bases in between. CDR1 is MGHRA and CDR2 is YSYEKL in the germline V gene. The CDR3 loop spans 13 amino acids. The CDR3 nucleotides read TGCGCCAGCAGCCAGGGGGAGGGAAACACCATATATTTT. Its protein is CASSQGEGNTIYF.

V and J are TRBV5-6 and TRBJ2-7; a weak D match, TRBD2 (6 bases). The V gene's germline CDR1 is SGHDT and CDR2 YYEEEE. This CDR3 is 14 amino acids long. Trimming left V 2 bases short and J 3 bases short, with 12 bases between. CDR3 sequence: CASSLAGAGYEQYF. For the CDR3, the DNA is TGTGCCAGCAGCTTAGCAGGAGCGGGCTACGAGCAGTACTTC.

V is TRBV28 and J is TRBJ2-5; no reliable D call. The CDR3 has 12 residues. V was shortened by 6 bases and J by 2 bases, with 7 bases between the two germline ends. Germline-derived CDR1 and CDR2 are MDHEN and SYDVKM. The CDR3 sequence is CASSMFQETQYF. CDR3 sequence (DNA): TGTGCCAGCAGCATGTTTCAAGAGACCCAGTACTTC. Combining the CDR3 with reference TRBV28 and TRBJ2-5 gives the whole variable domain DVKVTQSSRYLVKRTGEKVFLECVQDMDHENMFWYRQDPGLGLRLIYFSYDVKMKEKGDIPEGYSVSREKKERFSLILESASTNQTSMYLCASSMFQETQYFGPGTRLLVL.

This clone appeared once. The J gene is TRBJ2-5, the V gene TRBV18, with D perhaps TRBD2 (6 bases). Near its end, the DNA agrees better with TRBJ2-7, so the J call may be wrong. Germline V CDR1 and CDR2: KGHSH, LQKENI. The CDR3 has 12 amino acids. The CDR3 reads CASRTTNYEQYF. The CDR3 DNA follows: TGTGCCAGCCGGACTACCAACTACGAGCAGTACTTC.

This clone has just a few counts. The chain couples TRBV19 to TRBJ1-2; D is possibly TRBD1 (5 bases). V shed 1 base and J shed 4 bases, with 7 bases lying between them. This CDR3 comprises 13 residues. Germline CDR1 and CDR2: LNHDA and SQIVND (reference sequence). CDR3 in amino acids: CASSIGGVYGYTF. In DNA form, the CDR3 reads TGTGCCAGTAGTATAGGAGGGGTCTATGGCTACACCTTC.

This chain connects TRBV4-3 to TRBJ2-7; D remains ambiguous. The V end lost 0 bases, the J end lost 4 bases, and 13 bases lay between the germline ends. Germline V gene sequence: CDR1 LGHNA, CDR2 YSLEER. The CDR3 loop spans 15 amino acids. CDR3 sequence: CASSQDGSARYEQYF. The CDR3 nucleotides are TGCGCCAGCAGCCAAGATGGGTCCGCCAGATACGAGCAGTACTTC.

This clone was found a few times. The rearrangement joins TRBV30 to TRBJ1-1; D possibly corresponds to TRBD1 (5 bases). CDR3 length: 16 amino acids. Germline-derived CDR1 and CDR2 are GTSNPN and SVGIG (reference sequence). V gave up 0 bases and J gave up 0 bases, with 14 bases separating them. CDR3 amino acids: CAWSVVRGVMNTEAFF. The CDR3 nucleotides are TGTGCCTGGAGTGTAGTACGGGGGGTCATGAACACTGAAGCTTTCTTT.

For this clone: Different DNA sequences within this sample yield the same CDR3. The chain combines TRBV7-2 with TRBJ2-7; D unresolved. CDR3 size: 11 residues. The V end was cut by 5 bases, the J end by 4 bases, with 6 bases between. Germline-derived CDR1 and CDR2 are SGHTA and FQGNSA. CDR3 sequence (DNA): TGTGCCAGCAGCCCGGCATACGAGCAGTACTTC. Translated, it gives CASSPAYEQYF. The full variable domain, with the rest looked up from reference TRBV7-2 and TRBJ2-7, is GAGVSQSPSNKVTEKGKDVELRCDPISGHTALYWYRQSLGQGLEFLIYFQGNSAPDKSGLPSDRFSAERTGGSVSTLTIQRTQQEDSAVYLCASSPAYEQYFGPGTRLTVT.

Remarks on this clone: Other DNA sequences of this sample code for an identical CDR3. The V gene is TRBV9, the J gene TRBJ1-1; D may be TRBD1 (5 bases). The V and J ends lost 0 bases and 4 bases respectively, with 10 bases between them. From germline, CDR1 is SGDLS and CDR2 YYNGEE. The CDR3 runs 14 residues. The CDR3 loop reads CASSVEPGSTEAFF. Written as DNA, the CDR3 is TGTGCCAGCAGCGTAGAGCCAGGGAGCACTGAAGCTTTCTTT. The full variable domain, completed using reference TRBV9 and TRBJ1-1, is DSGVTQTPKHLITATGQRVTLRCSPRSGDLSVYWYQQSLDQGLQFLIQYYNGEERAKGNILERFSAQQFPDLHSELNLSSLELGDSALYFCASSVEPGSTEAFFGQGTRLTVV.

This clone was seen a single time. The chain recombines TRBV27 with TRBJ2-2; the D gene is possibly TRBD2 (5 bases). This CDR3 spans 14 amino acids. CDR1 MNHEY and CDR2 SMNVEV come from the germline V gene (reference sequence). The V end lost 5 bases, the J end lost 7 bases, and 14 bases lay between the germline ends. The CDR3 protein is CASSPRPGIGELFF. DNA for the CDR3: TGTGCCAGCAGTCCCCGACCGGGGATCGGGGAGCTGTTTTTT.

V and J are TRBV10-3 and TRBJ2-5; 9 bases map to TRBD2. Germline loops: CDR1 ENHRY, CDR2 SYGVKD. The CDR3 loop spans 19 amino acids. V lost 3 bases, J lost 0 bases, and 14 bases stayed unmatched. The CDR3 region has the DNA TGTGCCATCAGTGACGCCTCTAGCGGGGCTACTTCGTACCAAGAGACCCAGTACTTC. It is translated as CAISDASSGATSYQETQYF.

This sequence joins TRBV28 and TRBJ1-2, with 8 positions matching TRBD1. The V and J ends lost 6 bases and 5 bases, in that order; junction bases with no gene match: 5. The CDR3 contains 13 residues. From germline, CDR1 is MDHEN and CDR2 SYDVKM. DNA of the CDR3: TGTGCCAGCAGCCTCGGACAGGGATATGGCTACACCTTC. This sequence encodes CASSLGQGYGYTF.

The chain links TRBV5-1 to TRBJ2-5, with TRBD2 identical over 11 bases. Germline values: CDR1 SGHRS, CDR2 YFSETQ. This CDR3 contains 15 residues. V was clipped by 3 bases and J by 5 bases; unmatched bases: 6. The CDR3 loop reads CASSSASGGRETQYF. CDR3 nucleotides: TGCGCCAGCAGCTCCGCTAGCGGGGGGAGGGAGACCCAGTACTTC.

This chain joins TRBV5-1 and TRBJ2-1; 9 nucleotides agree with TRBD2. The CDR3 consists of 15 residues. The ends lost 4 bases at V and 9 bases at J; junction bases unmatched: 11. CDR1 and CDR2 (germline): SGHRS, YFSETQ. The CDR3 loop is CASSTNSGSLGEQFF. The CDR3 nucleotides are TGCGCCAGCAGCACGAATAGCGGGAGTCTTGGTGAGCAGTTCTTC.

This clone has only a few counts. The rearrangement joins TRBV28 to TRBJ2-7; no firm D call. V shed 6 bases and J shed 7 bases, with 16 bases lying between them. The CDR3 contains 13 residues. CDR1 and CDR2 from the germline V gene are MDHEN and SYDVKM. The DNA for the CDR3 is TGTGCCAGCAGCTCCGGGCCAAAACCGGAGCAGTACTTC. Amino acids: CASSSGPKPEQYF.